Shown below are 12 T cell receptor beta chains from a single sample sequenced in a study of shared clonotypes between healthy human individuals. Only in-frame clones appear in the TCRdb table, and some are missing; sequencing was by immunoSEQ multiplex PCR. The sample records about 1.5 million clones, 98% being singletons. Sequencing was done on a sample of naive CD4+ T cells sorted from blood. The sample's subset: CD45RA+ positively selected. Receptors originate from a man younger than 40 in good health.

The chain uses TRBV6-1 and TRBJ2-1; 12 bases fit TRBD2. After removal of 6 bases from V and 4 bases from J, the junction contained 1 base not matched to a gene. This CDR3 contains 14 residues. Germline lookup yields CDR1 MNHNS and CDR2 SASEGT. CDR3 in DNA: TGTGCCAGCAGCGGACTAGCGGGATACAATGAGCAGTTCTTC. It is translated as CASSGLAGYNEQFF.

This sequence joins TRBV25-1 and TRBJ2-3; weak D call: TRBD2 (7 bases). Germline CDR1 and CDR2: MGHDK and SYGVNS. Deletions cut 3 bases from V and 4 bases from J, with 14 bases between. CDR3 length: 15 residues. In DNA form, the CDR3 reads TGTGCCAGCAGTGAGGGGGGGGCTAATTCAGATACGCAGTATTTT. This codes for CASSEGGANSDTQYF.

V and J are TRBV7-8 and TRBJ2-7; a weak D match, TRBD2 (6 bases). This CDR3 comprises 17 residues. Per the germline V gene, CDR1 is SGHVS and CDR2 is FQNEAQ. V was clipped by 5 bases and J by 3 bases, with 23 bases between them. Here the CDR3 reads CASSPRSPGTPIYEQYF. CDR3 DNA sequence: TGTGCCAGCAGCCCTCGTTCCCCTGGGACTCCTATCTACGAGCAGTACTTC.

The chain couples TRBV28 to TRBJ1-1, with D possibly being TRBD1 (5 bases). The CDR3 is made up of 16 amino acids. The V and J ends lost 6 bases and 3 bases respectively, with 20 bases between them. Germline V CDR1 and CDR2: MDHEN, SYDVKM. The CDR3 region has the DNA TGTGCCAGCAGCCAAAATCGAGGGGTTGAGTACACTGAAGCTTTCTTT. Translating gives CASSQNRGVEYTEAFF.

The chain carries TRBV5-1 and TRBJ1-2; 7 nucleotides match TRBD1. Germline V gives CDR1 SGHRS, CDR2 YFSETQ. The CDR3 extends over 14 amino acids. J lost 4 bases, V lost 2 bases, and 5 bases had no gene match. DNA of the CDR3: TGCGCCAGCAGCTTCGGGGACAGCACCTATGGCTACACCTTC. This sequence encodes CASSFGDSTYGYTF. Full variable domain (outside the CDR3, taken from reference TRBV5-1 and TRBJ1-2): KAGVTQTPRYLIKTRGQQVTLSCSPISGHRSVSWYQQTPGQGLQFLFEYFSETQRNKGNFPGRFSGRQFSNSRSEMNVSTLELGDSALYLCASSFGDSTYGYTFGSGTRLTVV.

The rearrangement uses TRBV6-1 and TRBJ2-4; D unresolved. CDR1 and CDR2 from the germline V gene are MNHNS and SASEGT. CDR3 size: 14 residues. Trimming pared 10 bases from V and 0 bases from J, leaving 13 bases between. Written as DNA, the CDR3 is TGTGCCACCTTTGCCAGTCAAGCCAAAAACATTCAGTACTTC. Its protein product is CATFASQAKNIQYF.

V usage is TRBV18 and J usage is TRBJ1-5, with TRBD1 matching 9 bases. The V gene's germline CDR1 is KGHSH and CDR2 LQKENI. V lost 4 bases, J lost 4 bases, and 8 bases stayed unmatched. The CDR3 length is 16 residues. The CDR3 DNA is TGTGCCAGCTCACTGCCCACCGGGACAGGGAATCAGCCCCAGCATTTT. Translation: CASSLPTGTGNQPQHF.

The chain employs TRBV5-1 and TRBJ2-1, with D tentatively TRBD2 (6 bases). This CDR3 contains 14 residues. Trimming removed 3 bases from V and 6 bases from J, with 13 bases in between. Per the germline V gene, CDR1 is SGHRS and CDR2 is YFSETQ. The CDR3 nucleotides read TGCGCCAGCAGCTACAGCGGGCCAGTCAATGAGCAGTTCTTC. This encodes CASSYSGPVNEQFF. The complete variable domain, with remaining parts taken from reference TRBV5-1 and TRBJ2-1, reads KAGVTQTPRYLIKTRGQQVTLSCSPISGHRSVSWYQQTPGQGLQFLFEYFSETQRNKGNFPGRFSGRQFSNSRSEMNVSTLELGDSALYLCASSYSGPVNEQFFGPGTRLTVL.

This sequence joins TRBV15 and TRBJ1-4; D unclear. V lost 1 base and J 0 bases, leaving 12 bases between the germline ends. Germline V gene lookup returns CDR1 LNHNV and CDR2 YYDKDF (reference sequence). This CDR3 contains 17 residues. The CDR3 DNA sequence: TGTGCCACCAGCAGAGCTTTGGTTGGTGCAACTAATGAAAAACTGTTTTTT. Translated: CATSRALVGATNEKLFF.

The V and J genes are TRBV28 and TRBJ2-1; 8 nucleotides agree with TRBD2. V lost 4 bases and J lost 4; bases outside the gene matches: 3. Germline V gives CDR1 MDHEN, CDR2 SYDVKM. The CDR3 length is 14 residues. CDR3 sequence (DNA): TGTGCCAGCAGTTACCGGGGGGGGTACAATGAGCAGTTCTTC. Its protein is CASSYRGGYNEQFF.

The J gene is TRBJ1-2, the V gene TRBV6-1, with D possibly matching TRBD1 (5 bases). V was pared by 6 bases and J by 4 bases, with 12 bases between. The CDR3 totals 13 residues. CDR1 MNHNS and CDR2 SASEGT come from the germline V gene. The CDR3 spells CASRPQGVYGYTF. CDR3 coding DNA: TGTGCCAGCAGGCCGCAGGGTGTCTATGGCTACACCTTC.

Comment on this clone: Other DNA sequences within the sample encode an identical CDR3. The rearrangement uses TRBV7-9 and TRBJ2-7, with D perhaps matching TRBD1 (5 bases). Trimming took off 3 bases at V and 2 bases at J, with 8 bases between the two ends. Germline V gives CDR1 SEHNR, CDR2 FQNEAQ (reference sequence). This CDR3 region has 13 residues. The CDR3 DNA is TGTGCCAGCAGCTTCGGCAGGGCCTACGAGCAGTACTTC. Encoded protein: CASSFGRAYEQYF.